This TCR beta chain was sequenced for a study of Ad26.COV2.S vaccination and SARS-CoV-2 variants. Data came from immunoSEQ multiplex PCR; TCRdb stores just in-frame clones and leaves some out. Seen here are around 300,000 clones, about 90% observed once, and the top ten hold about 5%. CDR1 is LNHDA and CDR2 is SQIVND in the germline V gene (reference sequence). Trimming pared 3 bases from V and 3 bases from J, leaving 14 bases between. This CDR3 spans 15 amino acids. The sample's treatment: some 20 received Ad26.COV2.S at low or high dose, single or two shots; a few received placebo; per-sample allocation not given. Sampling occurred on day 63 after the first vaccine or placebo injection.

This material consisted of peripheral blood, taken in a trial of Ad26.COV2.S vaccine versus placebo. This sequence originates from a person aged 18-65 years who received the Ad26.COV2.S COVID-19 vaccine or a placebo. This chain connects TRBV19 to TRBJ1-1; TRBD1 might be the D (5 bases). In DNA form, the CDR3 reads TGTGCCAGTAGTATTCTCGGGGCGCGGGACACTGAAGCTTTCTTT. This sequence encodes CASSILGARDTEAFF.